This T cell receptor (beta chain) was recovered during a study of shared T cell receptors in the human thymus. TCRdb's table, derived via immunoSEQ multiplex PCR, lists solely in-frame clones and lacks some. The sample shows roughly 660,000 clones, 88% of them seen only once. V lost 8 bases and J lost 2; bases outside the gene matches: 15. The CDR3 is made up of 17 amino acids. Germline assignment: CDR1 SGHTA and CDR2 FQGTGA. These records were also assigned to another study, of human thymus T cells. That study reports: Immunologically healthy infants in Finland undergoing congenital heart defect surgery were the donors. The thymus was resected at corrective cardiac surgery. Among thymic and blood repertoires, usage of V and J genes appeared biased. Related studies found that unrelated individuals share highly overlapping thymic repertoires.

The sequence was collected from a boy younger than two with a congenital heart defect. This chain links TRBV7-3 with TRBJ2-1; TRBD2 aligns across 7 bases. Sequenced sample: thymocytes. CDR3 sequence (DNA): TGTGCCAGCTCTGTAACTGGCCGGGAGGCCCCCTACAATGAGCAGTTCTTC. It specifies CASSVTGREAPYNEQFF.